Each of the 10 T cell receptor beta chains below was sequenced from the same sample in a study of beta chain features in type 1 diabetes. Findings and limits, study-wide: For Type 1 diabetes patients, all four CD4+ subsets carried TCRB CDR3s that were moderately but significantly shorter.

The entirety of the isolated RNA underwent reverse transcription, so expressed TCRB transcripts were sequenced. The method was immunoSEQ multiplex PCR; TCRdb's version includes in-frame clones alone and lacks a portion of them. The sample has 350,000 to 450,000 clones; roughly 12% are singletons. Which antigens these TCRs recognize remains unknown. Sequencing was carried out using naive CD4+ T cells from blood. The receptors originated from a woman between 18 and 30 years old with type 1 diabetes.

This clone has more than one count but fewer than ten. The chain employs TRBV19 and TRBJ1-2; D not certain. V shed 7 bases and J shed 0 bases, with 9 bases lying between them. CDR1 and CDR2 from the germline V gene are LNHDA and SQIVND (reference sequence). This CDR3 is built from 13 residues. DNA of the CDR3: TGTGCCAGTACCACCCGGGCTAACTATGGCTACACCTTC. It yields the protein CASTTRANYGYTF. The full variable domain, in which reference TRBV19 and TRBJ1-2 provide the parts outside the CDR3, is DGGITQSPKYLFRKEGQNVTLSCEQNLNHDAMYWYRQDPGQGLRLIYYSQIVNDFQKGDIAEGYSVSREKKESFPLTVTSAQKNPTAFYLCASTTRANYGYTFGSGTRLTVV.

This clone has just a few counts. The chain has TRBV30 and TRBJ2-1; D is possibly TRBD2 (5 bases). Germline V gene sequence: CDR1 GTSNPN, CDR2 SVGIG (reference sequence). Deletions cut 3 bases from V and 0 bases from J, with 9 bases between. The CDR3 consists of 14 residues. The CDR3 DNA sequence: TGTGCCTGGAGGGCGGCGGGCTCCTACAATGAGCAGTTCTTC. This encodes CAWRAAGSYNEQFF. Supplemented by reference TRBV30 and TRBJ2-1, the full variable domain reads SQTIHQWPATLVQPVGSPLSLECTVEGTSNPNLYWYRQAAGRGLQLLFYSVGIGQISSEVPQNLSASRPQDRQFILSSKKLLLSDSGFYLCAWRAAGSYNEQFFGPGTRLTVL.

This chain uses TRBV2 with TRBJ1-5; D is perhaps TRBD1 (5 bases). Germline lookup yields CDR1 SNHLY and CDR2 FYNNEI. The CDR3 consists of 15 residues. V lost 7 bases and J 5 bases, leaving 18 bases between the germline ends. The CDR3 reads CASNSGGGGDQPQHF. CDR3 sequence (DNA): TGTGCCAGCAATTCCGGGGGGGGAGGGGATCAGCCCCAGCATTTT.

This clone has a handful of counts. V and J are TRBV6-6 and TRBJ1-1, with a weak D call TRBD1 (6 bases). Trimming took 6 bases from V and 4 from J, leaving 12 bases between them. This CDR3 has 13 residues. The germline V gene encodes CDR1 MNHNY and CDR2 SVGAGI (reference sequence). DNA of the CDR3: TGTGCCAGCAGACAACAGGGTGGCACTGAAGCTTTCTTT. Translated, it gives CASRQQGGTEAFF.

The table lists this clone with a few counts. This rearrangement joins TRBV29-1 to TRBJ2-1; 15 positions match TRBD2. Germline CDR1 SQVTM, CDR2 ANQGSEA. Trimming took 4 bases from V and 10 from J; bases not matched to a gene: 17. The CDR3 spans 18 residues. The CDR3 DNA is TGCAGCGTTGTCGGGTTAGGGACTAGCGGGAGGAAATCGAGCGAGCAGTTCTTC. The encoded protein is CSVVGLGTSGRKSSEQFF.

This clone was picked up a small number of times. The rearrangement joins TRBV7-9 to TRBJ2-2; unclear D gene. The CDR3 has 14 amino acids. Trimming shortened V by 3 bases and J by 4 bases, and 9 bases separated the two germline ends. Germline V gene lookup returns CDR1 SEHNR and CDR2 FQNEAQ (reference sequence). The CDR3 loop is CASSLPQATGELFF. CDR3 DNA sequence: TGTGCCAGCAGCTTGCCTCAAGCCACCGGGGAGCTGTTTTTT.

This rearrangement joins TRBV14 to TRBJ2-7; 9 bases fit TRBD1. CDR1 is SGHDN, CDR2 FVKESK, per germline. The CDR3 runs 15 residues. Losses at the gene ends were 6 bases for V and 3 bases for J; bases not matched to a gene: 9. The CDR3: CASSLRRDRVYEQYF. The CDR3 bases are TGTGCCAGCAGTTTACGACGGGACAGGGTCTACGAGCAGTACTTC.

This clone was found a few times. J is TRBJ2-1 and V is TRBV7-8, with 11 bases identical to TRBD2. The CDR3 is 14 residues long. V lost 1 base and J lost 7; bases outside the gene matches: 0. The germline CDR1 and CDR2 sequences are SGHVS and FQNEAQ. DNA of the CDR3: TGTGCCAGCAGCTTAGGACTAGCGGGAAATGAGCAGTTCTTC. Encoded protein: CASSLGLAGNEQFF.

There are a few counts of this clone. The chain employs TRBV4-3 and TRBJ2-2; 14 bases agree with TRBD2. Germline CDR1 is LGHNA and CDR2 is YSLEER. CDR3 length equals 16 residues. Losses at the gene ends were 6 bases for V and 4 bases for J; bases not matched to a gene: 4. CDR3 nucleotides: TGCGCCAGCAGTGGACTAGCGGGAGGTATCACCGGGGAGCTGTTTTTT. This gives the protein CASSGLAGGITGELFF.

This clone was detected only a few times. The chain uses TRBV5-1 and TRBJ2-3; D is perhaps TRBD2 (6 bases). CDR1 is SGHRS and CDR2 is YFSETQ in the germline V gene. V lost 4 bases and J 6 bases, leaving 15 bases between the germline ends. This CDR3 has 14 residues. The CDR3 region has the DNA TGCGCCAGCAGCCGGGAGCCTAGTATGGATACGCAGTATTTT. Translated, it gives CASSREPSMDTQYF. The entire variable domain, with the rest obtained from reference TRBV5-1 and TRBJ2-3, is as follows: KAGVTQTPRYLIKTRGQQVTLSCSPISGHRSVSWYQQTPGQGLQFLFEYFSETQRNKGNFPGRFSGRQFSNSRSEMNVSTLELGDSALYLCASSREPSMDTQYFGPGTRLTVL.